This TCR beta chain was obtained from a study of PD-L1 blockade in urothelial cancer. At the level of the study: Blood analyses occurred 3 weeks (second dose) and 6 weeks post treatment start. There were a median of around 140,000 T cells in blood samples.

A remark on this clone: As yet, its antigen is unknown.

Study-wide findings and caveats: TCR clonality was measured in pretreatment peripheral blood. Clonality below the median predicted better survival.

Time point: pretreatment peripheral blood. Looked up from germline, CDR1 is GTSNPN and CDR2 is SVGIG (reference sequence). V dropped 0 bases and J dropped 9; count of bases not matched to a gene: 7. The CDR3 has 14 residues. Produced via immunoSEQ multiplex PCR; TCRdb's table is partial and in-frame only. The table shows tens of thousands of clones, with roughly 90% occurring only once. The source material was PBMCs, sampled around atezolizumab (anti-PD-L1) treatment. This receptor was taken from a man in his 60s with urothelial cancer. The chain joins TRBV30 to TRBJ2-1, with 8 bases lining up with TRBD2. CDR3 residues: CAWSVTGGPSEQFF. The CDR3, as DNA: TGTGCCTGGAGTGTTACGGGGGGGCCGAGTGAGCAGTTCTTC.